This T cell receptor (beta chain) was sequenced during a study of T cells after yellow fever vaccination (dated by TCRdb to about 2019). As for the study more broadly: Libraries from fractions with low cell numbers were prepared with the SMART-Seq v4 Ultra Low Input RNA kit. To follow T-cell clones before and after both primary and booster YFV17D yellow fever vaccination, bulk TCR alpha and beta repertoires underwent longitudinal sequencing. Two healthy male donors, one aged 18 to 30 and one aged 30 to 40 years, were included in the cohort. Blood was drawn at multiple timepoints before and after primary and secondary immunization, with bulk PBMC replicates and cell subsets isolated. Study-wide conclusions, independent of this receptor: A small fraction of clonotypes appeared in both the CD4 and CD8 compartments, likely as a result of convergent recombination. The secondary T-cell response was weaker than the primary response but faster, peaking on day 5 instead of day 15. Most clones expanded after primary vaccination were re-detected after the booster (around 96% of CD4 and 88% of CD8), suggesting broad memory maintenance. FACS-sorted repertoires could contain abundant contaminating clonotypes from the bulk population, so computational filtering was required. Because only two donors were included in the study, the extent to which the findings can be generalized is limited.

What the treatment or condition label conveys for this sample: live attenuated yellow fever vaccine strain. At each blood-draw timepoint, two biological replicates of bulk PBMCs were obtained. PBMCs were isolated from peripheral blood using a standard Ficoll-Paque protocol. TriZol was used to extract RNA from bulk PBMCs, from CD4 and CD8 fractions, and from dextramer-positive and dextramer-negative fractions. This clonotype was counted a few times. Its binding antigen is unknown. Per-base quality was not reported, and no clone a single base away is much larger than it. The sequencer listed for this sample is Illumina NovaSeq 6000. TCR cDNA was synthesized by 5'RACE template switching, which introduced a universal primer site and unique molecular identifiers. Priming for cDNA synthesis came from both the TCR alpha and TCR beta constant segments. Library amplification involved two PCR steps, and the second step added sample barcodes and sequencing adapters. Sequencing of the libraries was done on either Illumina HiSeq 2500 (2x100 bp) or NovaSeq (2x150 bp). The study's own analysis went as follows. Reads were demultiplexed and collapsed into UMI consensus sequences with MIGEC, and V(D)J alignment was performed with MiXCR. Using edgeR on replicate PBMC samples, clonotypes were called vaccine-responding if FDR was below 0.01 and the log2 fold change was above 5 up to day 15. Bulk clonotypes were assigned CD4 or CD8 identity according to which sequenced CD4 or CD8 repertoire held them at higher abundance. In TCRdb, the public reads were trimmed at Q25 with fastp and aligned with MiXCR, with productive beta chains retained. Entries that share a CDR3 protein sequence are merged under the most common genes and DNA. In this record, the V and J calls reflect TCRdb's handling and not the investigators' own analysis. This sample has roughly 400,000 distinct CDR3 sequences in its table, and roughly a sixth of those were observed once. Roughly 19% of the sample is in the top ten clones.

The CDR3 has 11 amino acids, counting the end cysteine and phenylalanine. The kept DNA is CDR3 alone, 33 bases in frame from the first base. V was cut back by 4 bases and J by 7 bases, leaving a gap of 8 bases between them. The germline V gene gives CDR1 as ENHRY and CDR2 as SYGVKD. The rearrangement combines TRBV10-3 with TRBJ2-7; the D gene lacks a confident call. Here the sequenced sample was PBMCs, taken before the yellow fever booster vaccination. This TCR came from a man younger than 35 who received the YFV17D yellow fever vaccine. The CDR3 protein sequence reads: CAISVPGEQYF. The nucleotide sequence is TGTGCCATCAGTGTCCCTGGTGAGCAGTACTTC.